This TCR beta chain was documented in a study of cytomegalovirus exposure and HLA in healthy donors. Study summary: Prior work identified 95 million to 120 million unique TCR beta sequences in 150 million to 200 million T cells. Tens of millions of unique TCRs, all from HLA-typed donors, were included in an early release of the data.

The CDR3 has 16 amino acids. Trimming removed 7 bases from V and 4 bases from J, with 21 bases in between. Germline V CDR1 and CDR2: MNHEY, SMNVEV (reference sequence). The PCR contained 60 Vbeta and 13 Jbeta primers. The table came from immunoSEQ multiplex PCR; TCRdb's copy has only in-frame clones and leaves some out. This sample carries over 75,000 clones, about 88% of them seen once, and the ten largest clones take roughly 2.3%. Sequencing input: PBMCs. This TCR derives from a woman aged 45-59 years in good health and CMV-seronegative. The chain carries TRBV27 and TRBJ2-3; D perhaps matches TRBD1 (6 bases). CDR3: CASKSAGQPEADTQYF. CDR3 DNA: TGTGCCAGCAAATCGGCAGGACAGCCGGAGGCAGATACGCAGTATTTT.